This T cell receptor beta chain is drawn from a study of control samples from healthy donors and cancer patients. The V gene lost 5 bases and the J gene lost 3 bases, with 13 bases spanning the gap. CDR3 size: 14 residues. CDR1 and CDR2 (germline): MNHEY, SVGEGT. Data came from immunoSEQ multiplex PCR; TCRdb stores just in-frame clones and leaves some out. Of approximately 170,000 clones in the sample, around 93% were seen once. This TCR was recovered from a woman aged 55 to 70 in good health. The chain combines TRBV6-2 or TRBV6-3 with TRBJ1-1; D perhaps matches TRBD1 (5 bases). The sequenced sample was blood. The CDR3 sequence: CASSRPPGDTEAFF. The CDR3 region has the DNA TGTGCCAGCAGTCGCCCCCCGGGGGACACTGAAGCTTTCTTT.